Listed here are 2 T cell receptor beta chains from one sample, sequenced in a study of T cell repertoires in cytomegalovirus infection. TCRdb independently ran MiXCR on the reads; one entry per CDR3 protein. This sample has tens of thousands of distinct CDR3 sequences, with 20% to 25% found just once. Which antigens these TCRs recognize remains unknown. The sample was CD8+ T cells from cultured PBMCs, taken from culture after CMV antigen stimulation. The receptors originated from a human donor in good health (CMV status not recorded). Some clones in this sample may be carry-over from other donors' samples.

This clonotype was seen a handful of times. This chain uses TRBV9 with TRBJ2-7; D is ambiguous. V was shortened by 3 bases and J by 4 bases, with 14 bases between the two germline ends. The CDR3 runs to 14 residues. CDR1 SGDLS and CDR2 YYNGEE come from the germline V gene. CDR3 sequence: CASSGQDRFYEQYF. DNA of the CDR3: TGTGCCAGCAGCGGTCAGGATCGTTTTTACGAGCAGTACTTC. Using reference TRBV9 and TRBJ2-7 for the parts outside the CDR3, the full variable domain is DSGVTQTPKHLITATGQRVTLRCSPRSGDLSVYWYQQSLDQGLQFLIQYYNGEERAKGNILERFSAQQFPDLHSELNLSSLELGDSALYFCASSGQDRFYEQYFGPGTRLTVT.

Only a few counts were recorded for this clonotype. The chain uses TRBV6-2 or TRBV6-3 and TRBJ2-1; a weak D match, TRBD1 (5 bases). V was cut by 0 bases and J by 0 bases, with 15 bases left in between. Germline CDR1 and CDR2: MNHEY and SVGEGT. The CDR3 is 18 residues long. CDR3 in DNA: TGTGCCAGCAGTTACTCAGAAAGTGATCAGGGCTCCTACAATGAGCAGTTCTTC. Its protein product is CASSYSESDQGSYNEQFF.